Shown below are 18 T cell receptor beta chains from a single sample sequenced in a study of blood T cell repertoires in COVID-19. The assay was immunoSEQ multiplex PCR, and TCRdb's table has in-frame clones only and misses some. Of about 95,000 clones in the sample, roughly four fifths were seen once. The sample taken for sequencing was peripheral blood. All receptors derive from a human donor in a cohort sampled during active COVID-19.

This clone was seen more than once but under ten times. This chain connects TRBV24-1 to TRBJ2-2; the D gene is possibly TRBD2 (5 bases). Trimming removed 12 bases at V and 5 bases at J, with 21 bases between. Germline-derived CDR1 and CDR2 are KGHDR and SFDVKD. The CDR3 runs to 15 residues. The CDR3 DNA sequence: TGTGCCGTGTTCCCCCGTCGAGGGCGAACCGGGGAGCTGTTTTTT. Its protein is CAVFPRRGRTGELFF.

The chain's CDR3 is CASSPGLYGYTF. The DNA for the CDR3 is TGTGCCAGCAGTCCCGGACTCTATGGCTACACCTTC. The chain employs TRBV2 and TRBJ1-2; D is uncertain. V gave up 5 bases and J gave up 4 bases, with 8 bases separating them. The CDR3 consists of 12 residues. Per the germline V gene, CDR1 is SNHLY and CDR2 is FYNNEI.

This rearrangement joins TRBV7-8 to TRBJ1-6; D ambiguous. The CDR3 has 14 amino acids. Germline values: CDR1 SGHVS, CDR2 FQNEAQ. Trimming pared 5 bases from V and 5 bases from J, leaving 10 bases between. The CDR3, as DNA: TGTGCCAGCAGCCCACACAGTAATAATTCACCCCTCCACTTT. Amino acid sequence: CASSPHSNNSPLHF.

The gene calls are TRBV19 and TRBJ1-4, with 8 bases identical to TRBD1. The V gene end was trimmed by 1 base and the J gene end by 8 bases; junction bases not matched to a gene: 9. The CDR3 extends over 16 amino acids. CDR1 and CDR2 from the germline V gene are LNHDA and SQIVND (reference sequence). The CDR3 DNA follows: TGTGCCAGTAGTATAGGGGACAGGCTGAAGGAGGAAAAACTGTTTTTT. It yields the protein CASSIGDRLKEEKLFF.

The rearrangement links TRBV11-2 to TRBJ2-3, with unresolved D. V shed 6 bases and J shed 2 bases, with 9 bases lying between them. This CDR3 spans 13 amino acids. Germline loops: CDR1 SGHAT, CDR2 FQNNGV. The CDR3 loop is CASRESATDTQYF. The CDR3 DNA follows: TGTGCCAGCAGGGAGTCGGCCACAGATACGCAGTATTTT. Using reference TRBV11-2 and TRBJ2-3 for the parts outside the CDR3, the full variable domain is EAGVAQSPRYKIIEKRQSVAFWCNPISGHATLYWYQQILGQGPKLLIQFQNNGVVDDSQLPKDRFSAERLKGVDSTLKIQPAKLEDSAVYLCASRESATDTQYFGPGTRLTVL.

This rearrangement joins TRBV5-1 to TRBJ1-2, with a tentative D call TRBD1 (6 bases). The CDR3 covers 15 residues. V was shortened by 4 bases and J by 0 bases, with 13 bases between the two germline ends. Germline V gene sequence: CDR1 SGHRS, CDR2 YFSETQ. CDR3 amino acids: CASSTDRPANYGYTF. The CDR3 nucleotides read TGCGCCAGCAGCACGGACAGACCCGCTAACTATGGCTACACCTTC.

This clone was counted a few times. The rearrangement uses TRBV10-1 and TRBJ2-1; no reliable D call. CDR1 is WNHNN, CDR2 SYGVQD, per germline (reference sequence). V gave up 4 bases and J gave up 7 bases, with 8 bases separating them. The CDR3 spans 12 residues. For the CDR3, the DNA is TGCGCCAGCAGTGTTGTAGTAAATGAGCAGTTCTTC. Its protein product is CASSVVVNEQFF.

The chain couples TRBV7-9 to TRBJ2-7; D might be TRBD2 (5 bases). The V gene lost 1 base and the J gene lost 3 bases, with 10 bases spanning the gap. The germline CDR1 and CDR2 sequences are SEHNR and FQNEAQ (reference sequence). The CDR3 contains 14 residues. CDR3 in DNA: TGTGCCAGCAGCTTAGGGGAGTTCGGCTACGAGCAGTACTTC. It translates to CASSLGEFGYEQYF.

This chain links TRBV7-9 with TRBJ2-3; TRBD2 is a possible D gene (7 bases). V lost 0 bases and J 2 bases, leaving 12 bases between the germline ends. This CDR3 contains 16 residues. CDR1 is SEHNR, CDR2 FQNEAQ, per germline (reference sequence). The CDR3 region is CASSLAGGPYTDTQYF. In nucleotides, the CDR3 is TGTGCCAGCAGCTTAGCCGGGGGGCCCTACACAGATACGCAGTATTTT.

The chain recombines TRBV6-6 with TRBJ2-5; D is unresolved. The CDR3 has 12 residues. Trimming removed 5 bases from V and 2 bases from J, with 6 bases in between. Germline loops: CDR1 MNHNY, CDR2 SVGAGI (reference sequence). This CDR3 is CASSNIQETQYF. CDR3 nucleotides: TGTGCCAGCAGTAACATTCAAGAGACCCAGTACTTC.

V usage is TRBV28 and J usage is TRBJ2-5; 10 nucleotides align to TRBD2. Per the germline V gene, CDR1 is MDHEN and CDR2 is SYDVKM. V lost 2 bases and J lost 1; bases outside the gene matches: 1. The CDR3 is 15 amino acids. The CDR3 coding sequence is TGTGCCAGCAGTTTAACTAGCGGGACCCAAGAGACCCAGTACTTC. Its translation: CASSLTSGTQETQYF. The variable domain in full, completed from reference TRBV28 and TRBJ2-5, reads DVKVTQSSRYLVKRTGEKVFLECVQDMDHENMFWYRQDPGLGLRLIYFSYDVKMKEKGDIPEGYSVSREKKERFSLILESASTNQTSMYLCASSLTSGTQETQYFGPGTRLLVL.

The chain recombines TRBV19 with TRBJ1-6, with D maybe TRBD1 (5 bases). Trimming stripped 3 bases from V and 7 bases from J, with 10 bases between. This CDR3 is built from 14 residues. In germline, CDR1 is LNHDA, CDR2 SQIVND (reference sequence). CDR3 sequence (DNA): TGTGCCAGTAGTATCAGACAGATCAATTCACCCCTCCACTTT. Its protein product is CASSIRQINSPLHF.

This chain uses TRBV15 with TRBJ2-3; unclear D gene. CDR3 length equals 16 residues. V shed 0 bases and J shed 2 bases, with 12 bases lying between them. Looked up from germline, CDR1 is LNHNV and CDR2 is YYDKDF (reference sequence). CDR3 nucleotide sequence: TGTGCCACCAGCAGAGATTTACTAACCTACACAGATACGCAGTATTTT. This sequence encodes CATSRDLLTYTDTQYF.

The chain is built from TRBV7-2 and TRBJ2-5; D might be TRBD2 (5 bases). The CDR3 has 14 residues. Germline CDR1 reads SGHTA; CDR2 reads FQGNSA. V was clipped by 2 bases and J by 2 bases, with 9 bases between them. CDR3 protein: CASSLRRLQETQYF. CDR3 bases: TGTGCCAGCAGCTTAAGAAGACTACAAGAGACCCAGTACTTC. Full variable domain (remainder filled in from reference TRBV7-2 and TRBJ2-5): GAGVSQSPSNKVTEKGKDVELRCDPISGHTALYWYRQSLGQGLEFLIYFQGNSAPDKSGLPSDRFSAERTGGSVSTLTIQRTQQEDSAVYLCASSLRRLQETQYFGPGTRLLVL.

The chain recombines TRBV6-1 with TRBJ2-7; TRBD2 might be the D (7 bases). CDR1 is MNHNS and CDR2 is SASEGT in the germline V gene. The CDR3 covers 16 residues. V lost 3 bases and J lost 6, with 21 bases in between. The CDR3 DNA is TGTGCCAGCAGTGAGCGGGTAGCGGAGGGAGGGGGCGAGCAGTACTTC. It codes for CASSERVAEGGGEQYF.

CDR3 in DNA: TGTGCCAGCAGTTACTCGGGCATTGAGTTCACAGATACGCAGTATTTT. The encoded protein is CASSYSGIEFTDTQYF. V usage is TRBV6-5 and J usage is TRBJ2-3; D gene ambiguous. The V end was cut by 0 bases, the J end by 2 bases, with 12 bases between. The length of the CDR3 is 16 residues. The germline CDR1 and CDR2 sequences are MNHEY and SVGAGI.

The chain couples TRBV2 to TRBJ1-1; TRBD1 aligns across 7 bases. Per germline, CDR1 SNHLY and CDR2 FYNNEI. The CDR3 consists of 14 residues. Losses at the gene ends were 7 bases for V and 4 bases for J; bases not matched to a gene: 9. CDR3 sequence reads: CASTPTGLSTEAFF. The CDR3 DNA sequence: TGTGCCAGCACCCCGACAGGGTTGAGCACTGAAGCTTTCTTT. The full variable domain, its missing parts supplied by reference TRBV2 and TRBJ1-1, is EPEVTQTPSHQVTQMGQEVILRCVPISNHLYFYWYRQILGQKVEFLVSFYNNEISEKSEIFDDQFSVERPDGSNFTLKIRSTKLEDSAMYFCASTPTGLSTEAFFGQGTRLTVV.

Only a few counts were recorded for this clone. The chain joins TRBV2 to TRBJ1-1; TRBD1 agrees at 7 bases. Germline V gene lookup returns CDR1 SNHLY and CDR2 FYNNEI. Unmatched junction bases numbered 5, after V lost 7 bases and J lost 0 bases. The CDR3 is 14 amino acids. CDR3 region: CASKGQILNTEAFF. The CDR3 nucleotides are TGTGCCAGCAAGGGACAGATTTTGAACACTGAAGCTTTCTTT.